This TCR beta chain was identified during a study of cytomegalovirus exposure and HLA in healthy donors. Sequencing was performed with immunoSEQ multiplex PCR; in TCRdb, only in-frame clones are kept and a portion is missing. The sample shows 150,000 to 200,000 clones, around 81% of them seen only once. V lost 3 bases and J lost 8, with 14 bases in between. The CDR3 spans 14 residues. Germline V gene sequence: CDR1 SSHAT, CDR2 FNYEAQ (reference sequence). The sample taken for sequencing was PBMCs. The source is a woman in her late teens or twenties in good health and CMV-seropositive. V usage is TRBV7-7 and J usage is TRBJ2-1; weak D call: TRBD2 (6 bases). CDR3 DNA sequence: TGTGCCAGCAGCTTCGAACTAGCTGGTCATGAGCAGTTCTTC. Its protein is CASSFELAGHEQFF.